This TCR beta chain was documented in a study of blood T cells in healthy people across ages. Study-level results: TCR beta diversity correlated strongly with naive T cell percentage. The study found more naive CD4+ cells and higher diversity in long-lived than aged donors.

Russia was home to the donors, healthy Caucasian individuals aged about 6 to 100. Samples each yielded at least 5.5 micrograms of total RNA. The CDR3 covers 18 residues. Alongside a J-beta primer mix, a sample-barcoded 5' primer served in a second PCR lasting about 7 to 11 cycles. TCRdb fed the 5' RACE reads into MiXCR, producing one record per CDR3 protein. The sample yields around 670,000 distinct CDR3 sequences, under 30% seen once. Notes on this clonotype: The antigen remains unidentified.

The V call is TRBV21-1, the J call TRBJ1-1. TRBV21-1 is an annotated pseudogene. The sample consisted of blood. This clonotype originated in an elderly woman in good health. The CDR3 DNA is TGTGCCAGCAGCCCCCGAGGGGTGAGATTATCGGGAAACACTGAAGCTTTCTTT. Residues: CASSPRGVRLSGNTEAFF.